This T cell receptor beta chain emerged from a study of blood T cell repertoires in COVID-19 (TCRdb year 2020). Turning to the overall study: Samples from collaborators originated in the United States, Italy and Spain and spanned both the acute and convalescent phases of COVID-19. The prospective study material was composed of cDNA or gDNA derived from T cells, B-cell-depleted T cells, or PBMCs. Subjects who had been exposed to COVID-19, were actively infected with it, or had recovered from it provided the deeply sampled blood TCRbeta repertoires that made up the dataset. The repertoires were released in a freely available public database meant as a resource for research on the immune response to SARS-CoV-2. Samples came from the ongoing ImmuneRACE study (first 160 participants) plus 1,254 subjects from 6 global collaborators. Nearly every sample came with metadata listing a de-identified subject ID, COVID-19 status, age in years and sex. Where HLA class I and class II types were available, the types were taken from metadata supplied by the sample provider, not from assay-based typing. General conclusions and limits of the study: The quantity of clinical and demographic metadata differed by source and by participant and was supplied without curation.

A second Seattle source provided samples from volunteer blood donors who had recovered from COVID-19. The collaborating institutions used their own protocols to collect whole blood in K2EDTA tubes. For TCRbeta analysis, collaborators shipped samples as frozen whole blood, isolated PBMCs, or DNA extracted from either of those sample types. TCRbeta CDR3 regions were amplified from genomic DNA using the immunoSEQ Assay, a bias-controlled multiplex PCR. Turning to the authors' computational methods: Nucleated cell counts per sample were estimated from amplification of reference gene primers within the assay. To quantify the absolute abundance of each unique TCRbeta CDR3 rearrangement, sequence reads were collapsed and filtered. For each sample, productive Simpson clonality was calculated as the square root of Simpson's diversity index over productive rearrangements. TCRdb holds this immuneACCESS table with in-frame rearrangements only. Some clones are missing; in checked studies, unresolved V genes explain under half, and the rest has no known cause. That table is the source of V, J and clone size, and D and trimming were worked out from the DNA. In this sample the table shows hundreds of thousands of clones, around 87% of which occur a single time. More than 1.3% of the sample goes to the ten largest clones.

On this clone itself: Its antigen target is currently unknown. There are no base qualities to consult, and no much larger clone falls within one base.

Reading from cysteine to phenylalanine, the CDR3 counts 16 amino acids. Just CDR3 DNA is preserved here, 48 bases in frame from base 1. In the germline V gene, CDR1 corresponds to SGHVS and CDR2 to FQNEAQ. V lost 1 base and J lost 4 bases; the stretch between them is 14 bases long. The V gene is TRBV7-8 and the J gene is TRBJ2-1, and TRBD2 may be the D gene, going by 7 matching bases. This clonotype originated in a woman aged 40-49 years who had recovered from COVID-19. The sequenced sample consisted of peripheral blood. The nucleotide sequence is given as TGTGCCAGCAGCTTAGTGTCGCGGGGGCCTTACAATGAGCAGTTCTTC. Translation gives CASSLVSRGPYNEQFF.